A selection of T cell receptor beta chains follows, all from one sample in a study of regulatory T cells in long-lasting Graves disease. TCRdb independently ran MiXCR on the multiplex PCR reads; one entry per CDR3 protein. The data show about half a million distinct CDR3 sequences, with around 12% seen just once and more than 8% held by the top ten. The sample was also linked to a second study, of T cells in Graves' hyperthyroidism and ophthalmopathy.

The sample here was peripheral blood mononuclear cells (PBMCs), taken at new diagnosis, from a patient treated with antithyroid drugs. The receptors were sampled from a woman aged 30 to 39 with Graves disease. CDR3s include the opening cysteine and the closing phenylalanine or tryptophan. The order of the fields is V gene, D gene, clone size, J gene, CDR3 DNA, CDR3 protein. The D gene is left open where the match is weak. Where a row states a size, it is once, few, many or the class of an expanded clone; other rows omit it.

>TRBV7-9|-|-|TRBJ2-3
TGTGCCAGCAGTCTCCCCCCCGGGATAGCAGATACGCAGTATTTT
CASSLPPGIADTQYF
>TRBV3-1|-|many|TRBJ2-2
TGTGCCAGCAGCCTGAATAACGGGGAGCTGTTTTTT
CASSLNNGELFF
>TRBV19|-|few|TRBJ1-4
TGTGCCAGCCAGGATGACGCGGAAACCGAAAAACTGTTTTTT
CASQDDAETEKLFF
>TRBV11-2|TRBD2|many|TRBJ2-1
TGTGCCAGCAGCTCAAGACGCCGGGACTATAACAATGAGCAGTTCTTC
CASSSRRRDYNNEQFF
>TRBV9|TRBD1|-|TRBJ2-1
TGTGCCAGCAGCGCGCACAGGGGGGCGGACAATGAGCAGTTCTTC
CASSAHRGADNEQFF
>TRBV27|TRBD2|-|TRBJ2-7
TGTGCCAGCAGTTTAAAGTTGGGACTAGCGGGGCAGGGGGGCTACGAGCAGTACTTC
CASSLKLGLAGQGGYEQYF
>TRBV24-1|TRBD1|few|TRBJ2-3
TGTGCCACCAGTGATAGGGACAGTTACTGGGGTACGCAGTATTTT
CATSDRDSYWGTQYF
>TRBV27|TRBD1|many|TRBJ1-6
TGTGCCAGCAGTTACGCTCCCGGGACAGGGTCTTCACCCCTCCACTTT
CASSYAPGTGSSPLHF
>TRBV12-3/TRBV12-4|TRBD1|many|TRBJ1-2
TGTGCCAGCAGTCCAAACAGGGGGCGCCTCTCGGACTATGGCTACACCTTC
CASSPNRGRLSDYGYTF
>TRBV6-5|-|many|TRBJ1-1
TGTGCCAGCAGTTACTCATCGGACACTGAAGCTTTCTTT
CASSYSSDTEAFF
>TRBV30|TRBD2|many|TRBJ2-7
TGTGCCTGGAGTTCCGGACTAGCGGGAGGGCCTCAGGACGAGCAGTACTTC
CAWSSGLAGGPQDEQYF
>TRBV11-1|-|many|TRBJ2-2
TGTGCCAGCAGCTTAATAAGGACAGGGGAGCTGTTTTTT
CASSLIRTGELFF
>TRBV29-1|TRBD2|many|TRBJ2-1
TGCAGCGTTTACCCCCCTAGCGGGAGGCCAAAGGGCTCGGGGGGCAATGAGCAGTTCTTC
CSVYPPSGRPKGSGGNEQFF
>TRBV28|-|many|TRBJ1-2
TGTGCCAGCACCACAAGTATACTATCCTATGGCTACACCTTC
CASTTSILSYGYTF
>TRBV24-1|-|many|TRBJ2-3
TGTGCCACCAGTGTCGGGGATACGCAGTATTTT
CATSVGDTQYF
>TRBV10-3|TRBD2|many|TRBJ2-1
TGTGCCATCAGTGCGCTAGCGGGAGGTGGAAGCTCCTACAATGAGCAGTTCTTC
CAISALAGGGSSYNEQFF
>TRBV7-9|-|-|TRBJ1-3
TGTGCCAGCAGCTTTTTACGGACGAACTCTGGAAACACCATATATTTT
CASSFLRTNSGNTIYF
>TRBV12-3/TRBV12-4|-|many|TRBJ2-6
TGTGCCAGCAGGATAGTGCTTCCTGGGGCCAACGTCCTGACTTTC
CASRIVLPGANVLTF
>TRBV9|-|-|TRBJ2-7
TGTGCCAGCAGCGTTGGACTTTCCTACGAGCAGTACTTC
CASSVGLSYEQYF
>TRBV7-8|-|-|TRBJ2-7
TGTGCCAGCAGCTTACGGGCGGGACCGGTTTTC
CASSLRAGPVF
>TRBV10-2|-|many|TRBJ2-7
TGCGCCAGCACGGGGGCGGGGACGAACTACGAGCAGTACTTC
CASTGAGTNYEQYF
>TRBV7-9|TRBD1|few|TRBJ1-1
TGTGCCAGCAGCCTCGGGACAGGGGACACTGAAGCTTTCTTT
CASSLGTGDTEAFF
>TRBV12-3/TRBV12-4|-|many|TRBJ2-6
TGTGCCAGCACGCCTGGTCGGGCCAACGTCCTGACTTTC
CASTPGRANVLTF
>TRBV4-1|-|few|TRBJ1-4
TGCGCCAGCAGCCAAGTGGGAACATTTAATGAAAAACTGTTTTTT
CASSQVGTFNEKLFF
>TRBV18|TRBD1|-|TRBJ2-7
TGTGCCAGCTCAGACAGGGAATACGAGCAGTACTTC
CASSDREYEQYF
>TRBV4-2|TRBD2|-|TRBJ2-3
TGTGCCAGCAGCCCCCCCACAACCGGGACTAGCGGGAGGACCCACACAGATACGCAGTATTTT
CASSPPTTGTSGRTHTDTQYF
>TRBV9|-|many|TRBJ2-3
TGTGCCAGCAGCCCCGCGCTGGGGAGGACAGATACGCAGTATTTT
CASSPALGRTDTQYF
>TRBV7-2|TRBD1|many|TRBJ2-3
TGTGCCAGCAGCCCGGGTCGAACAGGGGAAGATACGCAGTATTTT
CASSPGRTGEDTQYF
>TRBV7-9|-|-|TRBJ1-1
TGTGCCAGCAGCTTAGAAGAGGGAATCGAGGCTTTCTTT
CASSLEEGIEAFF
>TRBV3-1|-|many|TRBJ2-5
TGTGCCAGCAGCCTTAGTGGGCAGTCAAAAAGGACCCAGTACTTC
CASSLSGQSKRTQYF
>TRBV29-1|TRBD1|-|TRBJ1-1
TGCAGCGTTGCCCCGGACAGGTGGTACACTGAAGCTTTCTTT
CSVAPDRWYTEAFF
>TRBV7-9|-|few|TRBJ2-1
TGTGCCAGCAGCTTACCCACTGGGGGGGCGGACAATGAGCAGTTCTTC
CASSLPTGGADNEQFF
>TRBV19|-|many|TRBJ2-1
TGTGCCAGCCGGGACCCCAATCGGAATGAGCAGTTCTTC
CASRDPNRNEQFF
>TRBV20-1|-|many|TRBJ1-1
TGCAGTGCTAGAGTTGCATGGGGCTGGAACACTGAAGCTTTCTTT
CSARVAWGWNTEAFF
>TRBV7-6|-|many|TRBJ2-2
TGTGCCAGCAGCTTTCATGTCGACGTGAACACCGGGGAGCTGTTTTTT
CASSFHVDVNTGELFF
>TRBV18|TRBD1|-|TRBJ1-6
TGTGCCAGCTCGCCGGAGAGGACAGGGAATAATTCACCCCTCCACTTT
CASSPERTGNNSPLHF